The 8 T cell receptor beta chains below were found in one sample sequenced in a study of PD-L1 blockade in urothelial cancer. Using immunoSEQ multiplex PCR, the repertoire was profiled, and TCRdb retains in-frame clones only, with some absent. The profile shows 60,000 to 75,000 clones, 86% of them singletons. Specified time point: pretreatment peripheral blood. Sequenced here: PBMCs, sampled around atezolizumab (anti-PD-L1) treatment. The receptor source for this set is a man between 60 and 70 years old with urothelial cancer.

The J gene is TRBJ2-7, the V gene TRBV29-1; 7 bases match TRBD1. V was clipped by 7 bases and J by 0 bases; unmatched bases: 12. Germline-derived CDR1 and CDR2 are SQVTM and ANQGSEA. The CDR3 sequence is 15 residues long. The CDR3 DNA reads as TGCAGCGCCTCACACCCCGGGACAGCCTCCTACGAGCAGTACTTC. Protein sequence: CSASHPGTASYEQYF.

The gene calls are TRBV5-4 and TRBJ2-5, with D tentatively TRBD1 (6 bases). CDR3 length: 14 residues. The germline gives CDR1 SGHNT, CDR2 YYREEE (reference sequence). The V and J ends lost 4 bases and 4 bases respectively, with 14 bases between them. CDR3 nucleotides: TGTGCCAGCAGCCCCCAGGGGTTCTCAGAGACCCAGTACTTC. Protein sequence: CASSPQGFSETQYF. Together with reference TRBV5-4 and TRBJ2-5, the CDR3 gives the full variable domain: ETGVTQSPTHLIKTRGQQVTLRCSSQSGHNTVSWYQQALGQGPQFIFQYYREEENGRGNFPPRFSGLQFPNYSSELNVNALELDDSALYLCASSPQGFSETQYFGPGTRLLVL.

This chain connects TRBV30 to TRBJ1-5, with D unresolved. V lost 0 bases, J lost 4 bases, and 7 bases lay in between. The CDR3 runs 13 residues. In germline, CDR1 is GTSNPN, CDR2 SVGIG (reference sequence). CDR3 in amino acids: CAWSVRENQPQHF. In DNA form, the CDR3 reads TGTGCCTGGAGTGTACGTGAGAATCAGCCCCAGCATTTT. The whole variable domain, remainder taken from reference TRBV30 and TRBJ1-5, is SQTIHQWPATLVQPVGSPLSLECTVEGTSNPNLYWYRQAAGRGLQLLFYSVGIGQISSEVPQNLSASRPQDRQFILSSKKLLLSDSGFYLCAWSVRENQPQHFGDGTRLSIL.

This chain links TRBV6-5 with TRBJ2-5, with D unresolved. The V gene lost 7 bases and the J gene lost 5 bases, with 11 bases spanning the gap. The CDR3 contains 12 residues. Germline V lookup: CDR1 MNHEY, CDR2 SVGAGI. For the CDR3, the DNA is TGTGCCAGCAAAAACCGCCAGGAGACCCAGTACTTC. The encoded protein is CASKNRQETQYF.

The chain uses TRBV5-6 and TRBJ2-3; 13 bases are a match to TRBD2. With V trimmed by 0 bases and J by 1 base, 5 bases remained unmatched. This CDR3 has 18 residues. The germline CDR1 and CDR2 sequences are SGHDT and YYEEEE. The CDR3 region is CASSLAGTSGVGTDTQYF. The DNA of the CDR3 is TGTGCCAGCAGCTTGGCCGGGACTAGCGGGGTGGGCACAGATACGCAGTATTTT.

The rearrangement uses TRBV7-3 and TRBJ2-2, with 9 nucleotides matching TRBD1. The CDR3 is made up of 14 amino acids. The germline gives CDR1 SGHTA, CDR2 FQGTGA. Germline trimming cut 5 bases from V and 13 bases from J; bases unmatched to any gene: 11. This CDR3 is CASSAASGTGRLFF. In nucleotides, the CDR3 is TGTGCCAGCAGCGCCGCCTCCGGGACAGGGCGGCTGTTTTTT.

This sequence joins TRBV7-9 and TRBJ2-3; TRBD2 matches at 9 bases. V shed 4 bases and J 4 bases; nucleotides not matched to a gene: 6. Germline V CDR1 and CDR2: SEHNR, FQNEAQ (reference sequence). The CDR3 has 15 residues. This chain's CDR3 is CASSSGTSSSDTQYF. For the CDR3, the DNA is TGTGCCAGCAGCTCCGGGACTAGCAGTTCAGATACGCAGTATTTT.

This chain links TRBV30 with TRBJ1-2, with D possibly TRBD1 on 6 matching bases. Germline loops: CDR1 GTSNPN, CDR2 SVGIG (reference sequence). The CDR3 extends over 14 amino acids. V dropped 1 base and J dropped 3 bases, with 12 bases sitting between them. CDR3 residues: CAWSAPGHDYGYTF. The CDR3, as DNA: TGTGCCTGGAGTGCTCCGGGACACGACTATGGCTACACCTTC.